This entry is about one TCR beta chain. The antigen remains unidentified. The study ran its PCR with 60 Vbeta and 13 Jbeta primers. Clones were read by immunoSEQ multiplex PCR, and TCRdb kept only the in-frame ones, dropping some. Here the sample spans 85,000 to 100,000 clones, around 73% being singletons. This entry comes from a study of cytomegalovirus exposure and HLA in healthy donors. Study outcomes and limitations: The number of N-insertions in an Asian-associated ancestry cluster was reportedly below the roughly 620-donor mean in a later analysis. The records held CMV serostatus as the only immune exposure information.

The donors comprised healthy bone marrow donors. The receptor's source is a woman between 40 and 55 years old in good health and CMV-seropositive. Sample: PBMCs.

CDR3 residues: CASSQGLLRDSSYEQYF. DNA of the CDR3: TGCGCCAGCAGCCAAGGCCTTCTGCGGGACAGCTCCTACGAGCAGTACTTC. The chain joins TRBV4-1 to TRBJ2-7, with D perhaps matching TRBD1 (7 bases). The ends were cut back, 1 base at V and 0 bases at J, with 16 bases in the middle. Germline V gives CDR1 MGHRA, CDR2 YSYEKL. The CDR3 has 17 residues.